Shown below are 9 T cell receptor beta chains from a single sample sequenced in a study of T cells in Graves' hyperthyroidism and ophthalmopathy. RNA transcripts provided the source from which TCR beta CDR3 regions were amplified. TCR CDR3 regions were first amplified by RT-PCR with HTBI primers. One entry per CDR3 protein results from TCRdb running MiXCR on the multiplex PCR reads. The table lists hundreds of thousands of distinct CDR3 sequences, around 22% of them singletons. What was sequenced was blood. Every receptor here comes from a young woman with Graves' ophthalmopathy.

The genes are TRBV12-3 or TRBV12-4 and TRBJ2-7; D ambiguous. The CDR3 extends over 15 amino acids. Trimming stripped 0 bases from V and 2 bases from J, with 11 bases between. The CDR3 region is CASSLAGYRPYEQYF. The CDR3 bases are TGTGCCAGCAGTTTAGCGGGCTACAGACCCTACGAGCAGTACTTC.

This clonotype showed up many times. CDR3 residues: CASSQNYNNYEQYF. The CDR3 coding sequence is TGCGCCAGCAGCCAAAACTATAATAACTACGAGCAGTACTTC. The genes are TRBV4-3 and TRBJ2-7; D remains unclear. This CDR3 region has 14 residues. The V end lost 2 bases, the J end lost 3 bases, and 11 bases lay between the germline ends. Germline lookup yields CDR1 LGHNA and CDR2 YSLEER.

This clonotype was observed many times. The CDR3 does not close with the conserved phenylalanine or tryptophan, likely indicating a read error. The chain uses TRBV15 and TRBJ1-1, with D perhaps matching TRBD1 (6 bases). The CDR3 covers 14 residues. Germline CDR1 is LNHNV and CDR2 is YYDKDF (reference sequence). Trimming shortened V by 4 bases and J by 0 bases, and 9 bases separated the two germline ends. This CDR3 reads CATSIRTVNTEAFV. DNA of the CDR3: TGTGCCACCAGCATTCGGACAGTGAACACTGAAGCTTTCGTT.

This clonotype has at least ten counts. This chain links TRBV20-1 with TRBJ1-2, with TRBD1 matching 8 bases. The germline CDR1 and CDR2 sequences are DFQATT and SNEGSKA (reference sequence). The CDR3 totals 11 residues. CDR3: CRGQDRGGYTF. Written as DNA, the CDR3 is TGCAGGGGACAAGACAGGGGTGGCTACACCTTC.

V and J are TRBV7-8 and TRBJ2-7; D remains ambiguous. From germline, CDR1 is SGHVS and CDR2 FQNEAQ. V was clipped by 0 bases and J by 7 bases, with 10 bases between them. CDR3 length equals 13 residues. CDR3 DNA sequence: TGTGCCAGCAGCTTAGCTCGGCCCTGGGAGCAGTACTTC. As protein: CASSLARPWEQYF.

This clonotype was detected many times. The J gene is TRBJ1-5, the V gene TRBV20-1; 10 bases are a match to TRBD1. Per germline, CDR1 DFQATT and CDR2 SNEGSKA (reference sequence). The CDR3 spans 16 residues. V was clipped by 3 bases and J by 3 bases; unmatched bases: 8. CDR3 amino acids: CSASPGTGVVNQPQHF. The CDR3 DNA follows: TGCAGTGCTAGTCCCGGGACAGGGGTGGTCAATCAGCCCCAGCATTTT.

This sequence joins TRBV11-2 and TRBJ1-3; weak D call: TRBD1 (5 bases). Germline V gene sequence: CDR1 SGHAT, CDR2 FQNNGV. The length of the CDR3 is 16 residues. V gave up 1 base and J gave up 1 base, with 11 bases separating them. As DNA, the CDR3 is TGTGCCAGCAGCTTAGTTACAGGTGTTTCTGGAAACACCATATATTTT. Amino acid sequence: CASSLVTGVSGNTIYF.

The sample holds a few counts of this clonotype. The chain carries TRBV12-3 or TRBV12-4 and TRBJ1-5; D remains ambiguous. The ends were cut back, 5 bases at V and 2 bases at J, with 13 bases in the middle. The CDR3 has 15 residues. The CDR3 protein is CASSIRPEGNQPQHF. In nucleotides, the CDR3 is TGTGCCAGCAGTATAAGACCAGAGGGCAATCAGCCCCAGCATTTT.

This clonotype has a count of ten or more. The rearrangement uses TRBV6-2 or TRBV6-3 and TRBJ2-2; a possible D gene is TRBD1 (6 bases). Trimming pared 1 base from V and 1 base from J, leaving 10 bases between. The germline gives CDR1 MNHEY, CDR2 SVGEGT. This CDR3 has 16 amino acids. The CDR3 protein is CASSYLGTLNTGELFF. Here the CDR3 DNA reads TGTGCCAGCAGTTACTTAGGGACACTGAACACCGGGGAGCTGTTTTTT.